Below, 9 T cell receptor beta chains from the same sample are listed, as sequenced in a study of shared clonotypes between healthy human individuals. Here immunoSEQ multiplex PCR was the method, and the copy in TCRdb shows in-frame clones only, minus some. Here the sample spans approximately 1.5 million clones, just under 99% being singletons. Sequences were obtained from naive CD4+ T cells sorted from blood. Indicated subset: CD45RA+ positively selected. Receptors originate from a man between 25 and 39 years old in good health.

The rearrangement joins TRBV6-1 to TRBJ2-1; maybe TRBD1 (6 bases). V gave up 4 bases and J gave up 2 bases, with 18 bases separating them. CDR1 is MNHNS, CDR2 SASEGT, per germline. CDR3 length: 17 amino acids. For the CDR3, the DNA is TGTGCCAGCAGTGTACGCTGGACGACAGGACCCTACAATGAGCAGTTCTTC. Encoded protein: CASSVRWTTGPYNEQFF.

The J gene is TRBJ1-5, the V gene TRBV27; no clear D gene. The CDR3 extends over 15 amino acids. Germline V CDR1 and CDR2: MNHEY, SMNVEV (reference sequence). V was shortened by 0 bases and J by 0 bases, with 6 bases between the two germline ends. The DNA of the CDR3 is TGTGCCAGCAGTTTATCATGGATTAGCAATCAGCCCCAGCATTTT. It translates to CASSLSWISNQPQHF.

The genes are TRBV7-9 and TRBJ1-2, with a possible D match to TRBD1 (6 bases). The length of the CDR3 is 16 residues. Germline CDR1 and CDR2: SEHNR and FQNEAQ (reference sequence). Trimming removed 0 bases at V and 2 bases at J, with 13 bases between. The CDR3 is CASSLAPQGYNYGYTF. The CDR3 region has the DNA TGTGCCAGCAGCTTAGCCCCACAGGGATACAACTATGGCTACACCTTC.

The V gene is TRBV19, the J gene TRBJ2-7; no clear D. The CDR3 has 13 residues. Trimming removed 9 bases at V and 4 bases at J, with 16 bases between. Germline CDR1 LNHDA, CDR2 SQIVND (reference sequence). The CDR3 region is CASSRTLPYEQYF. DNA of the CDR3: TGTGCCAGCTCCCGGACCCTTCCTTACGAGCAGTACTTC.

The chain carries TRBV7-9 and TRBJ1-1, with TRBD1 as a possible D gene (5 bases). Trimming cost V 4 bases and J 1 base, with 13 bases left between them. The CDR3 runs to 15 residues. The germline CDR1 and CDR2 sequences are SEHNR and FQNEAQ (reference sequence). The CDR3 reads CASSSPGRQNTEAFF. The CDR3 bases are TGTGCCAGCAGCTCCCCGGGACGGCAGAACACTGAAGCTTTCTTT.

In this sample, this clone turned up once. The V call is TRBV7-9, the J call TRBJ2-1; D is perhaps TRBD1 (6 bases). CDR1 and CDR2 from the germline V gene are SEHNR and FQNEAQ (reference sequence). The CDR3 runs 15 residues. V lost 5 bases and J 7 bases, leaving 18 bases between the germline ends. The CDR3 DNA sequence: TGTGCCAGCAGCCCGCCTGGGGTTAGGGGGAATGAGCAGTTCTTC. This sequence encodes CASSPPGVRGNEQFF.

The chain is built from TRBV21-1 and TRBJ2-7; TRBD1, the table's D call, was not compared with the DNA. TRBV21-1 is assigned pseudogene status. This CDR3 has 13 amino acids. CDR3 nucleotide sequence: TGTGCCAGTCGCCCGAAACAATTCTACGAGCAGTACTTC. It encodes CASRPKQFYEQYF.

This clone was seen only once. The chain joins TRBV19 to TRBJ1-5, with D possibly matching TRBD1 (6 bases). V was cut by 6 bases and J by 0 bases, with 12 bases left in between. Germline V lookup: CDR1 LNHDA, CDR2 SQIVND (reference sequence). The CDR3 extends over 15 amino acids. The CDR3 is CASRMTGPSNQPQHF. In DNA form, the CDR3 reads TGTGCCAGTAGGATGACAGGACCTAGCAATCAGCCCCAGCATTTT.

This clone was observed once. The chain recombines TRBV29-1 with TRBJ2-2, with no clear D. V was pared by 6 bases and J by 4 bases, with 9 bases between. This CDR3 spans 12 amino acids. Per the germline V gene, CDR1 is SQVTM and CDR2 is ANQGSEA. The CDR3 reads CSVALGTGELFF. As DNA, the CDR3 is TGCAGCGTAGCATTGGGCACCGGGGAGCTGTTTTTT.